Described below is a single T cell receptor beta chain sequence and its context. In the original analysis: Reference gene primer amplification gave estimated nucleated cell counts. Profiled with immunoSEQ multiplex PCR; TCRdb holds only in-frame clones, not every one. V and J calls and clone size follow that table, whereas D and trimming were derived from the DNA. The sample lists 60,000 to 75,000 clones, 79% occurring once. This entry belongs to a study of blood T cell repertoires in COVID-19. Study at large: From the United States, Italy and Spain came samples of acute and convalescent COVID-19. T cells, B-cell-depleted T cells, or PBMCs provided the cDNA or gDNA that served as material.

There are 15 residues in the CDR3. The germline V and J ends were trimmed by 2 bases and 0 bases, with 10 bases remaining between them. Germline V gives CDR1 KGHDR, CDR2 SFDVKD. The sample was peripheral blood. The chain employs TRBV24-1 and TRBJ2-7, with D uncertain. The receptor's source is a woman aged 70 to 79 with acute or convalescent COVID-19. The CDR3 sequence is CATSDSRRRSYEQYF. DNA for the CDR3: TGTGCCACCAGTGATTCCAGGCGCCGCTCCTACGAGCAGTACTTC.